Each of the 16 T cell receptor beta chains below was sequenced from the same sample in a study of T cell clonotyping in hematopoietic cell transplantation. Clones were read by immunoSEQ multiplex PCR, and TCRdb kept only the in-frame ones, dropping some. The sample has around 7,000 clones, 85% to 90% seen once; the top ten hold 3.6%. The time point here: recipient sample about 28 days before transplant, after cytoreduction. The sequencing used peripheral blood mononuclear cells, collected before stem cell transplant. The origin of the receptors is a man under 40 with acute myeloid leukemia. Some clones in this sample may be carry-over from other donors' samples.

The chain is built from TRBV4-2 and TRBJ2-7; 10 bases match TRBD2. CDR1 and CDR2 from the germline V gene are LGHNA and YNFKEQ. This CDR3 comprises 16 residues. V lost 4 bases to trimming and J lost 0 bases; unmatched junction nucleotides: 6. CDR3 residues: CASSRAGTSASYEQYF. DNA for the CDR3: TGTGCCAGCAGCCGGGCAGGGACTAGCGCCTCCTACGAGCAGTACTTC.

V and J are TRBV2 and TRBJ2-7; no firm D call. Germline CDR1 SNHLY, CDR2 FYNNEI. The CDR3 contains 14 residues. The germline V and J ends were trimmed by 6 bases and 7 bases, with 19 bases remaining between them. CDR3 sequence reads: CASRSGVTTLEQYF. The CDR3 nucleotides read TGTGCCAGCAGGTCTGGAGTGACAACACTTGAGCAGTACTTC.

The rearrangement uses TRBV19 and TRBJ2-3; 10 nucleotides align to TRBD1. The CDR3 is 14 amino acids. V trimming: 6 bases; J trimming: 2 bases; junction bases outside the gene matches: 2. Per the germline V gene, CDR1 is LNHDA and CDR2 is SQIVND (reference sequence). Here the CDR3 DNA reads TGTGCCAGTAGGGACAGGGGGTTCACAGATACGCAGTATTTT. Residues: CASRDRGFTDTQYF.

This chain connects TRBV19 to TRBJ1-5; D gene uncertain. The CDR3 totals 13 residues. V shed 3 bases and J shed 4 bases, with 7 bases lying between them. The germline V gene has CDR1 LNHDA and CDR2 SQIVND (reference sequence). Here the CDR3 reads CASSIGQNQPQHF. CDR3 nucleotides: TGTGCCAGTAGTATTGGCCAAAATCAGCCCCAGCATTTT.

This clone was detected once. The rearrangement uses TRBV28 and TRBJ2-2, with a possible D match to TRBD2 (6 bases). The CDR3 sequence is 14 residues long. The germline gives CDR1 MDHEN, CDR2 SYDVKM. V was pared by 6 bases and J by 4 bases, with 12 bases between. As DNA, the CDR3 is TGTGCCAGCAGGCGGGAAGGGATCACCGGGGAGCTGTTTTTT. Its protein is CASRREGITGELFF.

The CDR3 region has the DNA TGTGCCTGGAGTGTAGGGACAGGGGTTGGATACTTC. This gives the protein CAWSVGTGVGYF. The chain combines TRBV30 with TRBJ2-5; 10 bases map to TRBD1. V was pared by 0 bases and J by 14 bases, with 6 bases of the junction left unmatched. CDR3 size: 12 residues. Germline V lookup: CDR1 GTSNPN, CDR2 SVGIG (reference sequence).

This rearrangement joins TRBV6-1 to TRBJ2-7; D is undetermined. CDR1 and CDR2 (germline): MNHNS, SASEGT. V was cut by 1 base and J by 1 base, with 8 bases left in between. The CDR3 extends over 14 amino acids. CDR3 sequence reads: CASSEVTYSYEQYF. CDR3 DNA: TGTGCCAGCAGTGAAGTAACGTATTCCTACGAGCAGTACTTC.

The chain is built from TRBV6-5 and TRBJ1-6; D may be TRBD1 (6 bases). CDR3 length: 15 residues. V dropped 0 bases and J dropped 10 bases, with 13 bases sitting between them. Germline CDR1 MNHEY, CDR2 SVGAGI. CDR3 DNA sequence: TGTGCCAGCAGTTACTCGATACAGGGCCAATCACCCCTCCACTTT. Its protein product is CASSYSIQGQSPLHF.

CDR3 nucleotide sequence: TGCGCCAGCAGGTGGGCCCAGGGGTCGGGAGCCTACGAGCAGTACTTC. Protein: CASRWAQGSGAYEQYF. The gene calls are TRBV5-1 and TRBJ2-7; D tentatively fits TRBD1 or TRBD2 (6 bases each). The germline V gene encodes CDR1 SGHRS and CDR2 YFSETQ. CDR3 size: 16 residues. Trimming took 5 bases from V and 2 from J, leaving 20 bases between them.

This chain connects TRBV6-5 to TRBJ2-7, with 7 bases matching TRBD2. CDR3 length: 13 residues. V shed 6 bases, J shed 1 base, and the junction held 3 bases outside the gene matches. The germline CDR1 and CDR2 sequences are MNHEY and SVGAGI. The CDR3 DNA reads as TGTGCCAGCAGACAGCGGGAATCCTACGAGCAGTACTTC. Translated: CASRQRESYEQYF.

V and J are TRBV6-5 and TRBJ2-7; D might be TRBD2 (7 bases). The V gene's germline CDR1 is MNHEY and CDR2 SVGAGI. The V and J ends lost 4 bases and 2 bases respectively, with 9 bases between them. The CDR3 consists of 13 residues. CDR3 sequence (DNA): TGTGCCAGCAGTTCGGGGGGCACCTACGAGCAGTACTTC. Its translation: CASSSGGTYEQYF.

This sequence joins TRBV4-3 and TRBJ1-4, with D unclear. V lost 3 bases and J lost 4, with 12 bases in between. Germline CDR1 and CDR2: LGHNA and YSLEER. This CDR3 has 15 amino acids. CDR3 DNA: TGCGCCAGCAGCCAGGATATTGCTGGTAATGAAAAACTGTTTTTT. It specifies CASSQDIAGNEKLFF.

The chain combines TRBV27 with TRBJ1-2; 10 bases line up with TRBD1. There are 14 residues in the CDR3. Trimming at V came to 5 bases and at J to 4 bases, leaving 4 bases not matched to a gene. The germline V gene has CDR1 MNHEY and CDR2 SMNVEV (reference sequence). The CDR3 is CASSPTGGAYGYTF. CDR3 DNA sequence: TGTGCCAGCAGTCCGACAGGGGGCGCCTATGGCTACACCTTC.

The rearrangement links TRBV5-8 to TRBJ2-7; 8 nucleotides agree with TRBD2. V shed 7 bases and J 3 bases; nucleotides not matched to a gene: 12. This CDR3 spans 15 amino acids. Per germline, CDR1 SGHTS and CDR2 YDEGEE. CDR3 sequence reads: CASPLGSGGSYEQYF. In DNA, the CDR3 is TGTGCCAGCCCTTTAGGCAGCGGGGGCAGCTACGAGCAGTACTTC.

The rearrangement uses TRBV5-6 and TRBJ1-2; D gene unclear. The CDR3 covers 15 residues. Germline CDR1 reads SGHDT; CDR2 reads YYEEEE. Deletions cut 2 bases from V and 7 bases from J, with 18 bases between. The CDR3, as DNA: TGTGCCAGCAGCTTCCTTAATGGTTACCACTCTGGCTACACCTTC. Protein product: CASSFLNGYHSGYTF.

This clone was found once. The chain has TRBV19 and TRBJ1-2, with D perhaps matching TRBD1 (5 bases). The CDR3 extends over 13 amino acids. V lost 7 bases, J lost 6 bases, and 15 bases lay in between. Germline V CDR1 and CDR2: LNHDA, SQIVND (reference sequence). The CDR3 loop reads CASTTGRVHGYTF. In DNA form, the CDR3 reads TGTGCCAGTACCACGGGCAGGGTCCATGGCTACACCTTC.